A single sample is the source of the 25 T cell receptor beta chains below, sequenced in a study of T cells after yellow fever vaccination. TCRdb re-called the 5' RACE reads through MiXCR, storing one row per CDR3 protein. There are 150,000 to 200,000 distinct CDR3 sequences in the sample; 5.5% to 7.5% occur only once, and about 2.8% lies in the top ten. The source material was CD4+ T cells sorted from PBMCs, sampled on the day of the first yellow fever vaccination. These receptors all stem from a man aged 18 to 35 who received the YFV17D yellow fever vaccine.

This chain uses TRBV14 with TRBJ1-1; 8 bases map to TRBD1. V shed 2 bases, J shed 4 bases, and the junction held 9 bases outside the gene matches. The CDR3 totals 16 residues. CDR1 is SGHDN, CDR2 FVKESK, per germline. The DNA for the CDR3 is TGTGCCAGCAGCCAATGGACAGGGAGCTCAGGCACTGAAGCTTTCTTT. Translation: CASSQWTGSSGTEAFF.

This clonotype has ten or more counts. J is TRBJ2-4 and V is TRBV18; D unclear. The germline gives CDR1 KGHSH, CDR2 LQKENI. The germline V and J ends were trimmed by 3 bases and 0 bases, with 6 bases remaining between them. The CDR3 has 14 residues. The DNA for the CDR3 is TGTGCCAGCTCACCGCCAGAAGCCAAAAACATTCAGTACTTC. Protein sequence: CASSPPEAKNIQYF.

Concerning this clonotype itself: A read error may produce the germline difference seen at one junction end. This chain uses TRBV7-8 with TRBJ1-1; D unresolved. CDR3 length: 15 amino acids. The germline gives CDR1 SGHVS, CDR2 FQNEAQ. In DNA, the CDR3 is TGTACCAGCAGCTTAGACTCACAAACCAACACTGAAGCTTTCTTT. It translates to CTSSLDSQTNTEAFF.

This clonotype was recorded a few times. The chain combines TRBV20-1 with TRBJ2-1; TRBD1 aligns across 8 bases. CDR3 length equals 15 residues. J lost 7 bases, V lost 6 bases, and 14 bases had no gene match. Germline assignment: CDR1 DFQATT and CDR2 SNEGSKA (reference sequence). CDR3: CSAPKTGVSDNEQFF. The CDR3, as DNA: TGCAGTGCACCGAAGACAGGGGTTTCCGATAATGAGCAGTTCTTC.

This clonotype appeared a few times. The V call is TRBV11-2, the J call TRBJ2-1, with 13 bases fitting TRBD2. Germline CDR1 SGHAT, CDR2 FQNNGV. CDR3 length equals 20 residues. J gave up 0 bases and V 4 bases, and 12 bases lay outside the gene matches. CDR3 DNA sequence: TGTGCCAGCAGCTCGCCCTTTACTAGCGGGGGGGGGAGCTCCTACAATGAGCAGTTCTTC. Its protein product is CASSSPFTSGGGSSYNEQFF.

This clonotype was seen at least ten times. The chain recombines TRBV6-5 with TRBJ1-5; no firm D call. CDR1 MNHEY and CDR2 SVGAGI come from the germline V gene. Trimming left V 2 bases short and J 8 bases short, with 16 bases between. This CDR3 region has 15 residues. Here the CDR3 reads CASSYGPPSLEPQHF. The CDR3 bases are TGTGCCAGCAGTTACGGGCCCCCTAGCCTCGAGCCCCAGCATTTT.

The genes are TRBV19 and TRBJ1-6; the D is unclear. CDR1 is LNHDA, CDR2 SQIVND, per germline (reference sequence). The V gene lost 4 bases and the J gene lost 7 bases, with 11 bases spanning the gap. The CDR3 is made up of 14 amino acids. CDR3 DNA sequence: TGTGCCAGTAGTACGTGGGTCGAAAATTCACCCCTCCACTTT. The encoded protein is CASSTWVENSPLHF.

This clonotype showed up many times. The rearrangement joins TRBV9 to TRBJ2-3; D is possibly TRBD1 (5 bases). Germline CDR1 and CDR2: SGDLS and YYNGEE. V shed 6 bases and J shed 2 bases, with 7 bases lying between them. There are 12 residues in the CDR3. CDR3 loop: CASKGSTDTQYF. CDR3 in DNA: TGTGCCAGCAAGGGGTCCACAGATACGCAGTATTTT.

V is TRBV12-3 or TRBV12-4 and J is TRBJ2-1, with 10 bases fitting TRBD2. V was pared by 6 bases and J by 4 bases, with 6 bases of the junction left unmatched. This CDR3 spans 15 amino acids. The CDR3: CASSQRGGQYNEQFF. The CDR3 DNA reads as TGTGCCAGCAGCCAGCGGGGGGGCCAGTACAATGAGCAGTTCTTC.

This clonotype was detected ten times or more. The chain carries TRBV29-1 and TRBJ2-1, with 7 bases matching TRBD2. The CDR3 extends over 14 amino acids. With V trimmed by 6 bases and J by 4 bases, 9 bases remained unmatched. The germline gives CDR1 SQVTM, CDR2 ANQGSEA. In DNA form, the CDR3 reads TGCAGCGTCCCAAATCGGGGGGTATACAATGAGCAGTTCTTC. Protein product: CSVPNRGVYNEQFF.

The sample holds a few counts of this clonotype. The CDR3 sequence: CAITPGQETDTQYF. The CDR3 nucleotides read TGTGCCATCACCCCGGGACAGGAGACAGATACGCAGTATTTT. The chain has TRBV10-3 and TRBJ2-3, with TRBD1 matching over 8 bases. Germline V gene lookup returns CDR1 ENHRY and CDR2 SYGVKD. V lost 7 bases and J lost 3; bases outside the gene matches: 6. The CDR3 is 14 amino acids.

This clonotype was counted between two and nine times. This rearrangement joins TRBV7-2 to TRBJ2-1; D call uncertain. The V end lost 5 bases, the J end lost 0 bases, and 20 bases lay between the germline ends. CDR3 length: 18 amino acids. Germline assignment: CDR1 SGHTA and CDR2 FQGNSA. CDR3 loop: CASSLTARFSNSYNEQFF. In DNA, the CDR3 is TGTGCCAGCAGCCTAACTGCTAGATTCTCCAACTCCTACAATGAGCAGTTCTTC.

This clonotype was recorded at least ten times. This chain joins TRBV6-2 or TRBV6-3 and TRBJ2-6; D possibly corresponds to TRBD1 (5 bases). The CDR3 has 14 residues. Trimming removed 8 bases from V and 0 bases from J, with 8 bases in between. Germline lookup yields CDR1 MNHEY and CDR2 SVGEGT. CDR3 amino acids: CASFQGSGANVLTF. DNA of the CDR3: TGTGCCAGCTTCCAGGGCTCTGGGGCCAACGTCCTGACTTTC.

This clonotype was counted only a few times. This chain links TRBV29-1 with TRBJ2-5; tentative D call: TRBD2 (7 bases). The germline CDR1 and CDR2 sequences are SQVTM and ANQGSEA. Trimming left V 6 bases short and J 4 bases short, with 12 bases between. The CDR3 contains 12 residues. As DNA, the CDR3 is TGCAGCGTGGGGGGGGCGGTAGAGACCCAGTACTTC. This translates into CSVGGAVETQYF.

This clonotype was found many times. V usage is TRBV24-1 and J usage is TRBJ2-7; D remains unclear. V dropped 2 bases and J dropped 2 bases, with 12 bases sitting between them. The CDR3 has 15 amino acids. CDR1 is KGHDR, CDR2 SFDVKD, per germline. CDR3 protein: CATSDSCVTAYEQYV. Written as DNA, the CDR3 is TGTGCCACCAGTGATTCTTGCGTCACTGCCTACGAGCAGTACGTC.

The chain links TRBV5-1 to TRBJ1-1; weak D call: TRBD1 (5 bases). Trimming stripped 3 bases from V and 3 bases from J, with 12 bases between. Germline V gives CDR1 SGHRS, CDR2 YFSETQ. CDR3 size: 14 residues. This CDR3 is CASSYLGEHTEAFF. In nucleotides, the CDR3 is TGCGCCAGCAGCTATTTGGGGGAACACACTGAAGCTTTCTTT.

This clonotype was seen a few times. V gene TRBV29-1 combines with J gene TRBJ1-2, with D possibly matching TRBD1 (5 bases). The germline CDR1 and CDR2 sequences are SQVTM and ANQGSEA. The CDR3 length is 12 residues. V lost 1 base, J lost 7 bases, and 10 bases lay in between. The CDR3 sequence is CSVEGGVSGYTF. The CDR3 DNA sequence: TGCAGCGTTGAAGGGGGGGTGTCTGGCTACACCTTC. Based on the CDR3 plus reference TRBV29-1 and TRBJ1-2, the full variable domain is SAVISQKPSRDICQRGTSLTIQCQVDSQVTMMFWYRQQPGQSLTLIATANQGSEATYESGFVIDKFPISRPNLTFSTLTVSNMSPEDSSIYLCSVEGGVSGYTFGSGTRLTVV.

This clonotype was seen a handful of times. This rearrangement joins TRBV7-2 to TRBJ2-3, with a tentative D call TRBD2 (6 bases). Looked up from germline, CDR1 is SGHTA and CDR2 is FQGNSA. V was cut by 6 bases and J by 0 bases, with 10 bases left in between. The CDR3 length is 14 residues. CDR3 nucleotides: TGTGCCAGCAGGTGGAGGGGTAGCACAGATACGCAGTATTTT. This translates into CASRWRGSTDTQYF.

The chain is built from TRBV7-9 and TRBJ2-7; TRBD2 matches at 9 bases. Germline V gene lookup returns CDR1 SEHNR and CDR2 FQNEAQ (reference sequence). V was clipped by 4 bases and J by 2 bases; unmatched bases: 12. This CDR3 contains 17 residues. In DNA, the CDR3 is TGTGCCAGCAGCTCTCCGATTATTAGCGGGGGAACCTACGAGCAGTACTTC. It codes for CASSSPIISGGTYEQYF.

This clonotype was seen repeatedly, ten times or more. J is TRBJ2-2 and V is TRBV12-3 or TRBV12-4; no reliable D call. The CDR3 extends over 13 amino acids. Trimming removed 5 bases from V and 5 bases from J, with 9 bases in between. The CDR3 here is CASSMTNTGELFF. In nucleotides, the CDR3 is TGTGCCAGCAGTATGACAAATACCGGGGAGCTGTTTTTT.

This clonotype has ten or more counts. This chain joins TRBV12-3 or TRBV12-4 and TRBJ2-2; D unclear. V shed 3 bases and J shed 6 bases, with 5 bases lying between them. The CDR3 sequence is 12 residues long. The CDR3 DNA reads as TGTGCCAGCAGTTTTGGTGCCGGGGAGCTGTTTTTT. Amino acids: CASSFGAGELFF.

V gene TRBV18 combines with J gene TRBJ2-1; D might be TRBD1 (6 bases). From germline, CDR1 is KGHSH and CDR2 LQKENI. The CDR3 runs to 16 residues. Trimming shortened V by 0 bases and J by 6 bases, and 15 bases separated the two germline ends. Here the CDR3 DNA reads TGTGCCAGCTCACCACCCGGGGTTGCCAGGGGCAATGAGCAGTTCTTC. It specifies CASSPPGVARGNEQFF.

The chain has TRBV7-2 and TRBJ2-5; 7 bases are a match to TRBD1. J was trimmed by 5 bases and V by 2 bases; bases with no gene match: 8. The CDR3 runs to 15 residues. Germline V lookup: CDR1 SGHTA, CDR2 FQGNSA. The CDR3 spells CASSLMTGSGETQYF. In DNA, the CDR3 is TGTGCCAGCAGCTTAATGACAGGGTCGGGGGAGACCCAGTACTTC.

The chain couples TRBV18 to TRBJ2-1, with TRBD1 identical over 9 bases. V lost 2 bases and J lost 4; bases outside the gene matches: 12. The CDR3 is made up of 18 amino acids. Per the germline V gene, CDR1 is KGHSH and CDR2 is LQKENI. In nucleotides, the CDR3 is TGTGCCAGCTCACCATTATTATCGGGACAGGGAGGTTACAATGAGCAGTTCTTC. This translates into CASSPLLSGQGGYNEQFF. Looking up the rest from reference TRBV18 and TRBJ2-1 gives the full variable domain: NAGVMQNPRHLVRRRGQEARLRCSPMKGHSHVYWYRQLPEEGLKFMVYLQKENIIDESGMPKERFSAEFPKEGPSILRIQQVVRGDSAAYFCASSPLLSGQGGYNEQFFGPGTRLTVL.

The rearrangement joins TRBV20-1 to TRBJ1-5; D is unclear. V dropped 4 bases and J dropped 3 bases, with 13 bases sitting between them. The CDR3 loop spans 14 amino acids. The germline V gene encodes CDR1 DFQATT and CDR2 SNEGSKA (reference sequence). The CDR3 here is CSAKGADPNQPQHF. The CDR3 bases are TGCAGTGCTAAGGGAGCCGACCCCAATCAGCCCCAGCATTTT.